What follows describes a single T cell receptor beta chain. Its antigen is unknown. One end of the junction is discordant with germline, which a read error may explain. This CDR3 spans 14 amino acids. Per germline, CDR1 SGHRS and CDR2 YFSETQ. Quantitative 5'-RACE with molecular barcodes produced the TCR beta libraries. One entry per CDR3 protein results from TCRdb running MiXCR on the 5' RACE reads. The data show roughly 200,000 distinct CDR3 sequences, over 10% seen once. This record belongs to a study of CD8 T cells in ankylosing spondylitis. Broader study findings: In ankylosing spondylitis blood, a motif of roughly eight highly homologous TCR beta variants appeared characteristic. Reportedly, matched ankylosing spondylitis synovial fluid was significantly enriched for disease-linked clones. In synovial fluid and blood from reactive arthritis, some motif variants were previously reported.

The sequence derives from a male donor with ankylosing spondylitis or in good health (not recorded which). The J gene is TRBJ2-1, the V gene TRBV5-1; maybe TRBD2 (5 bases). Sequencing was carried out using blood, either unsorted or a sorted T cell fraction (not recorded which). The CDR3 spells CASSSGVSYNEQSF. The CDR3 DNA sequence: TGCGCCAGCAGTTCCGGGGTCTCCTACAATGAGCAGTCCTTC.